These 10 T cell receptor beta chains share one sample of origin, sequenced in a study of blood T cell repertoires in COVID-19. The method was immunoSEQ multiplex PCR; TCRdb's version includes in-frame clones alone and lacks a portion of them. Among 70,000 to 80,000 clones listed, roughly nine tenths were seen once. Source material: peripheral blood. The origin of the receptors is an older man in a cohort sampled during active COVID-19.

The chain carries TRBV24-1 and TRBJ2-3, with D perhaps TRBD2 (6 bases). V lost 9 bases and J 6 bases, leaving 21 bases between the germline ends. Germline V gene lookup returns CDR1 KGHDR and CDR2 SFDVKD. The CDR3 covers 15 residues. This CDR3 is CATGREGGAGDTQYF. CDR3 sequence (DNA): TGTGCCACCGGTCGAGAAGGCGGGGCCGGGGATACGCAGTATTTT.

The CDR3 DNA reads as TGTGCCAGCAGCTTGATTATGGGACAGAGCATTAACTATGGCTACACCTTC. Translating gives CASSLIMGQSINYGYTF. The rearrangement uses TRBV7-9 and TRBJ1-2; 7 nucleotides agree with TRBD1. CDR3 length: 17 amino acids. J was trimmed by 1 base and V by 3 bases; bases with no gene match: 11. Germline V CDR1 and CDR2: SEHNR, FQNEAQ (reference sequence).

V gene TRBV7-2 combines with J gene TRBJ1-5; no reliable D call. The V gene's germline CDR1 is SGHTA and CDR2 FQGNSA. Trimming took off 0 bases at V and 7 bases at J, with 7 bases between the two ends. The CDR3 length is 13 residues. This CDR3 is CASSLALRQPQHF. The CDR3, as DNA: TGTGCCAGCAGCTTAGCACTCAGGCAGCCCCAGCATTTT.

V and J are TRBV2 and TRBJ2-2, with a weak D call TRBD1 (5 bases). V lost 8 bases and J lost 3, with 10 bases in between. The CDR3 is 13 residues long. CDR1 and CDR2 (germline): SNHLY, FYNNEI. CDR3 amino acids: CASGQGDTGELFF. DNA of the CDR3: TGTGCCAGCGGGCAGGGCGACACCGGGGAGCTGTTTTTT. Based on the CDR3 plus reference TRBV2 and TRBJ2-2, the full variable domain is EPEVTQTPSHQVTQMGQEVILRCVPISNHLYFYWYRQILGQKVEFLVSFYNNEISEKSEIFDDQFSVERPDGSNFTLKIRSTKLEDSAMYFCASGQGDTGELFFGEGSRLTVL.

V gene TRBV5-1 combines with J gene TRBJ1-3, with TRBD1 as a possible D gene (6 bases). This CDR3 has 15 residues. CDR1 SGHRS and CDR2 YFSETQ come from the germline V gene. Deletions cut 0 bases from V and 6 bases from J, with 13 bases between. The DNA of the CDR3 is TGCGCCAGCAGCTTGGAAGGGGGTACCGAAAACACCATATATTTT. Its protein product is CASSLEGGTENTIYF.

The rearrangement links TRBV5-1 to TRBJ1-3; D is undetermined. Trimming stripped 0 bases from V and 0 bases from J, with 7 bases between. Germline-derived CDR1 and CDR2 are SGHRS and YFSETQ. The CDR3 loop spans 15 amino acids. The chain's CDR3 is CASSLERSSGNTIYF. The CDR3 DNA follows: TGCGCCAGCAGCTTGGAGAGGAGCTCTGGAAACACCATATATTTT.

The V gene is TRBV6-2 or TRBV6-3, the J gene TRBJ1-2, with 10 bases fitting TRBD1. CDR3 length: 13 residues. The trim removed 6 bases at V and 7 bases at J, leaving 5 bases unmatched. The V gene's germline CDR1 is MNHEY and CDR2 SVGEGT. The CDR3 is CASSLGTGAGYTF. The CDR3 nucleotides are TGTGCCAGCAGCCTTGGGACAGGGGCTGGCTACACCTTC.

The J gene is TRBJ1-1, the V gene TRBV6-5; 8 bases map to TRBD1. Germline CDR1 and CDR2: MNHEY and SVGAGI. The V segment lost 2 bases and the J segment 1 base; nucleotides outside the gene matches: 3. The CDR3 runs to 15 residues. The CDR3 spells CASSYGTGRNTEAFF. CDR3 DNA: TGTGCCAGCAGTTACGGGACAGGAAGGAACACTGAAGCTTTCTTT.

This clone was seen once. The CDR3 DNA reads TGTGCCAGCAGCCCGACAGCCAATGGGTACGAGCAGTACTTC. Translation: CASSPTANGYEQYF. The chain couples TRBV5-6 to TRBJ2-7; D possibly corresponds to TRBD1 (5 bases). Germline assignment: CDR1 SGHDT and CDR2 YYEEEE. V was cut by 4 bases and J by 4 bases, with 15 bases left in between. The length of the CDR3 is 14 residues.

The rearrangement links TRBV6-5 to TRBJ2-7; TRBD1 aligns across 7 bases. Germline V gives CDR1 MNHEY, CDR2 SVGAGI. This CDR3 has 13 residues. V shed 7 bases, J shed 3 bases, and the junction held 6 bases outside the gene matches. CDR3 in DNA: TGTGCCAGCAATCGTGACAGGGACTACGAGCAGTACTTC. This encodes CASNRDRDYEQYF.